The 20 T cell receptor beta chains given below trace back to one sample, sequenced in a study of shared clonotypes between healthy human individuals. Method: immunoSEQ multiplex PCR; TCRdb's copy keeps in-frame clones and lacks some. Here the sample spans 550,000 to 600,000 clones, about 80% being singletons. The source material was PBMCs. The receptors originated from a middle-aged woman in good health. Some clones in this sample may be carry-over from other donors' samples.

CDR3 amino acids: CASSLNRNQPQHF. For the CDR3, the DNA is TGTGCCAGCAGTTTAAATCGCAATCAGCCCCAGCATTTT. The V call is TRBV27, the J call TRBJ1-5, with D hard to call. Trimming removed 2 bases at V and 2 bases at J, with 4 bases between. CDR1 and CDR2 from the germline V gene are MNHEY and SMNVEV (reference sequence). The CDR3 runs 13 residues.

The rearrangement links TRBV4-2 to TRBJ1-5, with D unresolved. The length of the CDR3 is 14 residues. From germline, CDR1 is LGHNA and CDR2 YNFKEQ. Trimming took off 0 bases at V and 6 bases at J, with 9 bases between the two ends. CDR3 region: CASSQDLAGQPQHF. Written as DNA, the CDR3 is TGTGCCAGCAGCCAAGATTTGGCAGGTCAGCCCCAGCATTTT.

This chain joins TRBV7-9 and TRBJ2-6; 7 bases line up with TRBD2. This CDR3 spans 12 amino acids. Per germline, CDR1 SEHNR and CDR2 FQNEAQ (reference sequence). In DNA, the CDR3 is TGTGCGGGGGGGTCTGGGGCCAACGTCCTGACTTTC. It codes for CAGGSGANVLTF.

As concerns this clone: Given a much more abundant clone one base away, this may be a read error. The V gene is TRBV28, the J gene TRBJ2-7; D is unresolved. The CDR3 totals 11 residues. V shed 5 bases and J shed 0 bases, with 2 bases lying between them. The germline gives CDR1 MDHEN, CDR2 SYDVKM. The CDR3 sequence is CASSDSYEQYF. CDR3 coding DNA: TGTGCCAGCAGTGACTCCTACGAGCAGTACTTC.

This rearrangement joins TRBV6-4 to TRBJ2-1; D perhaps matches TRBD2 (5 bases). V gave up 5 bases and J gave up 6 bases, with 11 bases separating them. The germline CDR1 and CDR2 sequences are MRHNA and SNTAGT. CDR3 length: 13 amino acids. This CDR3 is CASSPGTANEQFF. CDR3 DNA sequence: TGTGCCAGCAGTCCGGGAACCGCCAATGAGCAGTTCTTC.

V is TRBV28 and J is TRBJ2-7; tentatively, D is TRBD1 (5 bases). The ends were cut back, 7 bases at V and 5 bases at J, with 9 bases in the middle. Germline loops: CDR1 MDHEN, CDR2 SYDVKM. The CDR3 has 11 residues. The CDR3 sequence is CASNSRDEQYF. The CDR3 bases are TGTGCCAGCAACTCCAGGGACGAGCAGTACTTC.

This clone was recorded a few times. This chain connects TRBV2 to TRBJ1-1; D call uncertain. Between the trimmed V and J ends, which lost 4 bases and 1 base, there was a span of 7 bases. Germline CDR1 SNHLY, CDR2 FYNNEI. This CDR3 spans 13 amino acids. CDR3 in amino acids: CASSVETNTEAFF. The CDR3 DNA sequence: TGTGCCAGCAGTGTGGAGACGAACACTGAAGCTTTCTTT.

V gene TRBV27 combines with J gene TRBJ2-7, with D possibly being TRBD2 (6 bases). The CDR3 is 13 residues long. The V gene lost 6 bases and the J gene lost 4 bases, with 13 bases spanning the gap. The V gene's germline CDR1 is MNHEY and CDR2 SMNVEV (reference sequence). The chain's CDR3 is CASRPAGKYEQYF. The CDR3 coding sequence is TGTGCCAGCAGACCCGCGGGGAAATACGAGCAGTACTTC.

V is TRBV9 and J is TRBJ2-1; TRBD2 matches at 9 bases. Trimming at V came to 0 bases and at J to 6 bases, leaving 13 bases not matched to a gene. The germline gives CDR1 SGDLS, CDR2 YYNGEE. The CDR3 runs to 18 residues. The CDR3 is CASSVGGYFSGSRNEQFF. In nucleotides, the CDR3 is TGTGCCAGCAGCGTAGGGGGGTATTTTAGCGGGAGTCGCAATGAGCAGTTCTTC.

This chain joins TRBV28 and TRBJ1-4, with 7 bases lining up with TRBD1. CDR3 length equals 16 residues. The germline CDR1 and CDR2 sequences are MDHEN and SYDVKM. J was trimmed by 0 bases and V by 3 bases; bases with no gene match: 4. This CDR3 is CASSLGQLATNEKLFF. The CDR3 DNA is TGTGCCAGCAGTTTGGGACAGCTTGCAACTAATGAAAAACTGTTTTTT.

The chain couples TRBV11-2 to TRBJ2-1; 12 bases are shared with TRBD2. The CDR3 is 15 amino acids. Germline values: CDR1 SGHAT, CDR2 FQNNGV. The V and J ends lost 7 bases and 5 bases, in that order; junction bases with no gene match: 6. DNA for the CDR3: TGTGCCAGCAACCCATGGACTAGCGGGAACAATGAGCAGTTCTTC. Translation gives CASNPWTSGNNEQFF. Full variable domain (rest looked up from reference TRBV11-2 and TRBJ2-1): EAGVAQSPRYKIIEKRQSVAFWCNPISGHATLYWYQQILGQGPKLLIQFQNNGVVDDSQLPKDRFSAERLKGVDSTLKIQPAKLEDSAVYLCASNPWTSGNNEQFFGPGTRLTVL.

V is TRBV7-2 and J is TRBJ2-7; 8 nucleotides agree with TRBD2. This CDR3 has 14 amino acids. Germline loops: CDR1 SGHTA, CDR2 FQGNSA. V was pared by 1 base and J by 6 bases, with 5 bases of the junction left unmatched. Here the CDR3 DNA reads TGTGCCAGCAGCTTAGACGGGAGGGCCCTCGAGCAGTACTTC. Residues: CASSLDGRALEQYF.

Turning to this clone: This could be a read error, since a much larger clone is one nucleotide away. V and J are TRBV5-4 and TRBJ2-1; 7 nucleotides agree with TRBD1. Trimming at V came to 3 bases and at J to 6 bases, leaving 9 bases not matched to a gene. The CDR3 has 15 residues. The germline V gene encodes CDR1 SGHNT and CDR2 YYREEE (reference sequence). The CDR3 protein is CASSSGQEAFNEQFF. CDR3 sequence (DNA): TGTGCCAGCAGCTCTGGACAGGAGGCTTTCAATGAGCAGTTCTTC.

The V call is TRBV5-1, the J call TRBJ1-1; no reliable D call. V lost 4 bases and J lost 1, with 8 bases in between. Germline V gene lookup returns CDR1 SGHRS and CDR2 YFSETQ. This CDR3 contains 13 residues. The CDR3, as DNA: TGCGCCAGCAGCCTAACAGAGAACACTGAAGCTTTCTTT. Amino acids: CASSLTENTEAFF.

This clone has a single count. This chain connects TRBV28 to TRBJ1-2, with D possibly TRBD1 on 6 matching bases. V lost 2 bases to trimming and J lost 8 bases, with 15 bases between them. Germline V lookup: CDR1 MDHEN, CDR2 SYDVKM. CDR3 length equals 14 residues. The chain's CDR3 is CASSLARGARGYTF. The CDR3 DNA reads as TGTGCCAGCAGTTTAGCGAGGGGGGCTCGGGGCTACACCTTC.

The rearrangement joins TRBV5-4 to TRBJ2-5, with D perhaps TRBD2 (5 bases). This CDR3 is built from 13 residues. Trimming removed 6 bases from V and 3 bases from J, with 12 bases in between. From germline, CDR1 is SGHNT and CDR2 YYREEE (reference sequence). As DNA, the CDR3 is TGTGCCAGCACCGCGGGTGTAAAAGAGACCCAGTACTTC. Amino acid sequence: CASTAGVKETQYF.

The J gene is TRBJ2-1, the V gene TRBV10-1, with D unclear. Trimming took 9 bases from V and 5 from J, leaving 14 bases between them. This CDR3 has 13 amino acids. Germline CDR1 WNHNN, CDR2 SYGVQD (reference sequence). In DNA form, the CDR3 reads TGCGCCAGTTCAGGAAACTTTAACAATGAGCAGTTCTTC. Translating it yields CASSGNFNNEQFF.

This chain uses TRBV6-4 with TRBJ2-3; D is ambiguous. Per the germline V gene, CDR1 is MRHNA and CDR2 is SNTAGT. V lost 2 bases to trimming and J lost 6 bases, with 21 bases between them. The CDR3 sequence is 17 residues long. The CDR3 nucleotides are TGTGCCAGCAGTGACGCCCCCACCGGGTATCGCAGGGATACGCAGTATTTT. The encoded protein is CASSDAPTGYRRDTQYF.

This rearrangement joins TRBV5-1 to TRBJ2-7; D is undetermined. The CDR3 contains 13 residues. With 2 bases removed from V and 3 bases from J, the gap between germline ends came to 9 bases. Germline values: CDR1 SGHRS, CDR2 YFSETQ. CDR3 sequence reads: CASSFVEDYEQYF. The CDR3 DNA is TGCGCCAGCAGCTTTGTGGAAGACTACGAGCAGTACTTC.

The V gene is TRBV5-4, the J gene TRBJ2-3; 7 positions agree with TRBD1. V lost 4 bases to trimming and J lost 3 bases; unmatched junction nucleotides: 5. The germline V gene encodes CDR1 SGHNT and CDR2 YYREEE (reference sequence). The CDR3 is made up of 14 amino acids. CDR3: CASSRGTVTDTQYF. CDR3 DNA: TGTGCCAGCAGCCGTGGGACAGTTACAGATACGCAGTATTTT.